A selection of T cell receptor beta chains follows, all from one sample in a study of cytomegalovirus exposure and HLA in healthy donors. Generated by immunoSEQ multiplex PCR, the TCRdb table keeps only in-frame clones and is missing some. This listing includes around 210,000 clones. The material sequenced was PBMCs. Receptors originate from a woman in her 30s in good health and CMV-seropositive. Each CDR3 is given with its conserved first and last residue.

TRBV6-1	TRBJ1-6	CASRKENSPLHF
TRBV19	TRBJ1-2	CASSIGQRNYGYTF
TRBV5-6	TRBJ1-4	CASSEINEKLFF
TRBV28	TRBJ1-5	CASSPGGVNQPQHF
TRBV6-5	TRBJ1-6	CASSYGTGTNSPLHF
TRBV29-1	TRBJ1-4	CSVNNGGEKLFF
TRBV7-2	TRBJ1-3	CASSPEGGRNTIYF
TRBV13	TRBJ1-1	CASSLGRSGWEAFF
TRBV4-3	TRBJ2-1	CASSQDWTSGEQFF
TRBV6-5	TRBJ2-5	CASSYSMGGGETQYF
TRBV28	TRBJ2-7	CASSFLGIAYEQYF
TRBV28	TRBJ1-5	CASSEDRDDNQPQHF
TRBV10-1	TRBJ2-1	CASSAERFYNEQFF
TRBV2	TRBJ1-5	CASSVRGGDGNQPQHF
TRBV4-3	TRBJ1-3	CASSQDSATRGNTIYF
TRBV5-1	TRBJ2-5	CASSSGSGEETQYF
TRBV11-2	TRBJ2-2	CASSLGPGGFSGELFF
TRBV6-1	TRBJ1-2	CASIRQGPQNGYTF
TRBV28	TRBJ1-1	CASRRGTARNTEAFF